The rows below give T cell receptor beta chains drawn from one sample of a study of blood T cell dynamics during melanoma immunotherapy. The table came from immunoSEQ multiplex PCR; TCRdb's copy has only in-frame clones and leaves some out. The sample contains about 28,000 clones, approximately 80% of which appear only once. The sequences come from blood, collected from a patient treated with checkpoint blockade. The receptors come from a human donor with melanoma. CDR3s include the opening cysteine and the closing phenylalanine or tryptophan. The D gene is left open where the match is weak. The size of a clone is reported for some rows only, either as once, few or many, or as a class for expanded clones.

size	D	J	V	CDR3	DNA
NA	NA	TRBJ1-5	TRBV4-2	CASSQDAGQPQHF	TGTGCCAGCAGCCAAGATGCAGGTCAGCCCCAGCATTTT
NA	TRBD1	TRBJ1-3	TRBV19	CASSWIPGTAGNTIYF	TGTGCCAGTAGCTGGATACCCGGGACAGCTGGAAACACCATATATTTT
NA	NA	TRBJ1-1	TRBV27	CASLGNTEAFF	TGTGCCAGCCTAGGGAACACTGAAGCTTTCTTT
NA	NA	TRBJ2-1	TRBV5-6	CASSLRSYSTYNEQFF	TGTGCCAGCAGCTTACGATCCTACTCCACCTACAATGAGCAGTTCTTC
NA	NA	TRBJ2-1	TRBV7-6	CASSLASGTLFSNEQFF	TGTGCCAGCAGCTTAGCCTCCGGGACTTTATTCTCCAATGAGCAGTTCTTC
few	NA	TRBJ2-3	TRBV5-1	CASSFPRTDTQYF	TGCGCCAGCAGCTTTCCCCGCACAGATACGCAGTATTTT
few	TRBD2	TRBJ2-7	TRBV29-1	CSVVLPLREGLNEQYF	TGCAGCGTTGTGTTGCCGTTGCGGGAGGGCCTGAACGAGCAGTACTTC
once	NA	TRBJ2-5	TRBV10-3	CAISVPNQETQYF	TGTGCCATCAGTGTCCCTAACCAAGAGACCCAGTACTTC
NA	NA	TRBJ1-3	TRBV29-1	CSVEGMENTIYF	TGCAGCGTTGAAGGTATGGAGAACACCATATATTTT
NA	NA	TRBJ1-2	TRBV7-2	CASSLAVTAGYGYTF	TGTGCCAGCAGCTTAGCGGTTACAGCGGGCTATGGCTACACCTTC
few	TRBD1	TRBJ2-7	TRBV19	CASSDTGGTYEQYF	TGTGCCAGTAGCGATACAGGGGGAACCTACGAGCAGTACTTC
NA	NA	TRBJ1-1	TRBV6-1	CASSVGQNSEAFF	TGTGCCAGCAGTGTGGGACAAAACTCAGAAGCTTTCTTT
NA	NA	TRBJ2-4	TRBV2	CASSEYGLAKNIQYF	TGTGCCAGCAGTGAATACGGACTAGCCAAAAACATTCAGTACTTC
once	TRBD1	TRBJ1-4	TRBV7-6	CASSLGTDPNEKLFF	TGTGCCAGCAGCCTGGGGACAGATCCAAATGAAAAACTGTTTTTT
NA	NA	TRBJ1-5	TRBV5-1	CASSLDGGGNQPQHF	TGCGCCAGCAGCTTGGATGGAGGGGGGAATCAGCCCCAGCATTTT
NA	NA	TRBJ2-5	TRBV18	CASSAGQWPETQYF	TGTGCCAGCTCAGCCGGACAGTGGCCAGAGACCCAGTACTTC
NA	NA	TRBJ2-7	TRBV6-1	CASSFKSSYEQYF	TGTGCCAGCAGCTTCAAATCCTCCTACGAGCAGTACTTC
NA	NA	TRBJ1-4	TRBV28	CASSLRGGPVEKLFF	TGTGCCAGCAGTTTGCGGGGGGGGCCGGTTGAAAAACTGTTTTTT
NA	NA	TRBJ1-5	TRBV7-2	CASASGGASNQPQHF	TGTGCCAGCGCGTCGGGGGGCGCGAGCAATCAGCCCCAGCATTTT
NA	TRBD2	TRBJ2-3	TRBV7-6	CASSFHSSTSGGGDTQYF	TGTGCCAGCAGCTTTCACTCCTCGACTAGCGGGGGGGGTGATACGCAGTATTTT
NA	NA	TRBJ2-2	TRBV27	CASKRSNTGELFF	TGTGCCAGCAAACGGTCTAACACCGGGGAGCTGTTTTTT
NA	TRBD1	TRBJ1-2	TRBV5-1	CASSLGQGSMGYTF	TGCGCCAGCAGCTTGGGACAGGGGAGCATGGGCTACACCTTC
NA	TRBD1	TRBJ2-2	TRBV27	CASRWDRASGELFF	TGTGCCAGCAGATGGGACAGGGCGTCCGGGGAGCTGTTTTTT
few	NA	TRBJ1-3	TRBV5-1	CASSSQGGGNTIYF	TGCGCCAGCAGCTCACAGGGAGGTGGAAACACCATATATTTT
once	TRBD1	TRBJ1-2	TRBV5-1	CASSLSGTEHGYTF	TGCGCCAGCAGCTTATCCGGGACAGAGCATGGCTACACCTTC
NA	NA	TRBJ1-2	TRBV7-9	CASSPNLRDGDGYTF	TGTGCCAGCAGCCCGAACCTCCGGGACGGGGACGGCTACACCTTC
NA	NA	TRBJ1-2	TRBV19	CASSPAAANYGYTF	TGTGCCAGTAGCCCGGCCGCAGCTAACTATGGCTACACCTTC
NA	NA	TRBJ2-7	TRBV28	CASSFRLFDSYEQYF	TGTGCCAGCAGTTTTCGGCTCTTTGATAGCTACGAGCAGTACTTC
NA	TRBD1	TRBJ1-2	TRBV7-2	CASSRRTGRTNYGYTF	TGTGCCAGCAGCCGACGGACAGGGCGGACTAACTATGGCTACACCTTC
NA	TRBD2	TRBJ2-1	TRBV19	CASSIVPSGLNEQFF	TGTGCCAGTAGTATAGTCCCTAGCGGTCTTAATGAGCAGTTCTTC
NA	NA	TRBJ1-2	TRBV28	CALSSLNYGYTF	TGTGCCCTCTCCAGTTTGAACTATGGCTACACCTTC
NA	NA	TRBJ1-1	TRBV5-1	CASSLAWHLNTEAFF	TGCGCCAGCAGCTTGGCCTGGCACCTGAACACTGAAGCTTTCTTT
NA	NA	TRBJ1-2	TRBV4-1	CASSQGRENHGYTF	TGCGCCAGCAGCCAGGGCCGGGAAAACCATGGCTACACCTTC
NA	NA	TRBJ1-6	TRBV2	CASRDLKGTDKSSSPLHF	TGTGCCAGCAGGGATTTGAAAGGGACGGACAAAAGTAGTTCACCCCTCCACTTT
NA	NA	TRBJ2-2	TRBV5-5	CASSSVFGGELFF	TGTGCCAGCAGCTCCGTTTTTGGCGGGGAGCTGTTTTTT
NA	TRBD1	TRBJ1-5	TRBV6-5	CASSRQGNNQPQHF	TGTGCCAGCAGCCGACAGGGAAACAATCAGCCCCAGCATTTT
NA	NA	TRBJ2-6	TRBV27	CASKGGFGANVLTF	TGTGCCAGCAAAGGAGGGTTCGGGGCCAACGTCCTGACTTTC
NA	NA	TRBJ1-6	TRBV9	CASSGDGYNSPLHF	TGTGCCAGCAGCGGGGACGGTTATAATTCACCCCTCCACTTT
NA	NA	TRBJ1-4	TRBV19	CASRAGEEKLFF	TGTGCCAGTAGAGCAGGCGAAGAAAAACTGTTTTTT
few	TRBD1	TRBJ1-2	TRBV5-1	CASSLAQTGQGYTF	TGCGCCAGCAGCTTGGCCCAGACAGGGCAAGGCTACACCTTC